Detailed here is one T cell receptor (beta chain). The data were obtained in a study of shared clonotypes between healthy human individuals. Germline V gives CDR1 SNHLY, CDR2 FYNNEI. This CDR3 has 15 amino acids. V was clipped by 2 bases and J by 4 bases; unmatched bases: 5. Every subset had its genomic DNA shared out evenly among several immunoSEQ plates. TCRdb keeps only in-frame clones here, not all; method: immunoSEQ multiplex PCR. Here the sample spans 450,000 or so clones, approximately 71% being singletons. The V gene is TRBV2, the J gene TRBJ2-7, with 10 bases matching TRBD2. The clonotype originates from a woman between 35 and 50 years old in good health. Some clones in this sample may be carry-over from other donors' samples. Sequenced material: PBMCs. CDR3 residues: CASSERRLAGYEQYF. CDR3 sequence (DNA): TGTGCCAGCAGTGAAAGGCGACTAGCGGGTTACGAGCAGTACTTC. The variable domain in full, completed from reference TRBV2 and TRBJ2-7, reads EPEVTQTPSHQVTQMGQEVILRCVPISNHLYFYWYRQILGQKVEFLVSFYNNEISEKSEIFDDQFSVERPDGSNFTLKIRSTKLEDSAMYFCASSERRLAGYEQYFGPGTRLTVT.